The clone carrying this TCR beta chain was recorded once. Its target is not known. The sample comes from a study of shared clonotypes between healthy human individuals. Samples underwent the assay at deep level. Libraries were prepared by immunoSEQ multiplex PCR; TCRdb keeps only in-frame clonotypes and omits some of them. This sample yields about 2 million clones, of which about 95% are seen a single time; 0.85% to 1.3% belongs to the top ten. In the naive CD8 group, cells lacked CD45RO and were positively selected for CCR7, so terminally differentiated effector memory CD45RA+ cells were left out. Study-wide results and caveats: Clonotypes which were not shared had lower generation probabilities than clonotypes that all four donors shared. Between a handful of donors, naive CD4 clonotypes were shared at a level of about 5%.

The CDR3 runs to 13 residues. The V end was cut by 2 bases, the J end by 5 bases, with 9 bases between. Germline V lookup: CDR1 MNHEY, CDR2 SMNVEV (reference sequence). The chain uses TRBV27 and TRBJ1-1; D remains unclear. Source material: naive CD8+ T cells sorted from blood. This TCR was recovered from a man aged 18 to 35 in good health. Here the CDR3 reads CASSLAPLTEAFF. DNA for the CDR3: TGTGCCAGCAGTTTAGCCCCCCTAACTGAAGCTTTCTTT.